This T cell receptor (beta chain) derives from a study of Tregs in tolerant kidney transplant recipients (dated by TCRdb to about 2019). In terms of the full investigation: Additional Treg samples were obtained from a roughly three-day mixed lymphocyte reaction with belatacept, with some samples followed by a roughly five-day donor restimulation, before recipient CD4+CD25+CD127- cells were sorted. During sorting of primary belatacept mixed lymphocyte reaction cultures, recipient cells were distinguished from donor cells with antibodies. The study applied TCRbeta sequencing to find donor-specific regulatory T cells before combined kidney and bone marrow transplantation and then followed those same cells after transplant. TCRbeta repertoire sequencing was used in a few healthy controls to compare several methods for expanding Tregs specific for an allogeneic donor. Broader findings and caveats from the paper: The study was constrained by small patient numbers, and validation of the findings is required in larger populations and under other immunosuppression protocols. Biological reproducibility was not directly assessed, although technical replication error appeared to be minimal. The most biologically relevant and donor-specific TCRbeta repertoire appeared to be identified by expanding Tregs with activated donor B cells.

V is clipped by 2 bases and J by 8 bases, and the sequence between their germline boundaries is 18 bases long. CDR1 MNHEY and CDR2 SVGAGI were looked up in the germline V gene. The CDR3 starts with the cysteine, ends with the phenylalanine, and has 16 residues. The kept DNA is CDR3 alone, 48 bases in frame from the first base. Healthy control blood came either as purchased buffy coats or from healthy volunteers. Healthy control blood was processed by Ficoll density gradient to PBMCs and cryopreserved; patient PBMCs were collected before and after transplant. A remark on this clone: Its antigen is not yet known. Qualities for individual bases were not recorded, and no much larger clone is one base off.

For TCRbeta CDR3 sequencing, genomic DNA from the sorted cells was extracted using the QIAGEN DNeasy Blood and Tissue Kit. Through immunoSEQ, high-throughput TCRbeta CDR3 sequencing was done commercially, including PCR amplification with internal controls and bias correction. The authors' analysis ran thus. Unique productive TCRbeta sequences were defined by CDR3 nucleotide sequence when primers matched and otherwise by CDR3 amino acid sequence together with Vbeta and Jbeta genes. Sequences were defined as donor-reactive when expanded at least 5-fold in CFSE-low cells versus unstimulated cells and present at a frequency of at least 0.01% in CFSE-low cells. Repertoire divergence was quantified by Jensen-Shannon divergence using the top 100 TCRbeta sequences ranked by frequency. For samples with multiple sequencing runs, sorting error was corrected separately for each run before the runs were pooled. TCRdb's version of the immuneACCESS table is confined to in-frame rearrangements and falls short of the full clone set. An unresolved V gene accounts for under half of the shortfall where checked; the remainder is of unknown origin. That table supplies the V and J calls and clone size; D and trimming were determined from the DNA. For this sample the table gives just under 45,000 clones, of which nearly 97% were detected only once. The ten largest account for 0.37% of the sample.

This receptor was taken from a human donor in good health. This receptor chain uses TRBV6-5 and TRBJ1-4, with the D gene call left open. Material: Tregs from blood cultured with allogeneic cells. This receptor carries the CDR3 CASSYGNNWSEEKLFF. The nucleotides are TGTGCCAGCAGTTACGGGAACAATTGGAGCGAAGAAAAACTGTTTTTT.